Listed here are 28 T cell receptor beta chains from one sample, sequenced in a study of shared clonotypes between healthy human individuals. It was CD45RO-negative cells, positively selected for CCR7, that made up naive CD8 cells, with terminally differentiated effector memory CD45RA+ cells excluded. Assay used: immunoSEQ multiplex PCR; TCRdb lists only in-frame clones, some missing. The table has some 2 million clones, approximately 94% seen once. Input material: naive CD8+ T cells sorted from blood. The source of these receptors is a man younger than 35 in good health.

This chain connects TRBV13 to TRBJ2-7; TRBD1 agrees at 8 bases. J lost 3 bases, V lost 3 bases, and 1 base had no gene match. From germline, CDR1 is PRHDT and CDR2 FYEKMQ (reference sequence). CDR3 length: 13 amino acids. CDR3 amino acids: CASSFGQGYEQYF. The CDR3 DNA is TGTGCCAGCAGCTTCGGACAGGGCTACGAGCAGTACTTC.

The CDR3 DNA sequence: TGTGCTAGTGGTTTTGACAGAGCCTACGAGCAGTACTTC. Its translation: CASGFDRAYEQYF. The chain carries TRBV12-5 and TRBJ2-7; the D gene is possibly TRBD1 (5 bases). The CDR3 is 13 residues long. Deletions cut 3 bases from V and 2 bases from J, with 8 bases between. Germline V lookup: CDR1 LGHNT, CDR2 FRNRAP.

V and J are TRBV6-5 and TRBJ1-1, with D maybe TRBD1 (6 bases). The germline V and J ends were trimmed by 5 bases and 1 base, with 14 bases remaining between them. The CDR3 covers 15 residues. CDR1 MNHEY and CDR2 SVGAGI come from the germline V gene. CDR3: CASSPRWGRNTEAFF. Here the CDR3 DNA reads TGTGCCAGCAGTCCTCGGTGGGGGCGGAACACTGAAGCTTTCTTT.

The chain is built from TRBV30 and TRBJ2-7, with TRBD1 matching over 9 bases. Germline V gives CDR1 GTSNPN, CDR2 SVGIG (reference sequence). The CDR3 runs to 13 residues. The V segment lost 2 bases and the J segment 6 bases; nucleotides outside the gene matches: 5. CDR3 nucleotide sequence: TGTGCCTGGAGTCCCGGGACAGGGCCCGAGCAGTACTTC. It codes for CAWSPGTGPEQYF. The entire variable domain, with the rest obtained from reference TRBV30 and TRBJ2-7, is as follows: SQTIHQWPATLVQPVGSPLSLECTVEGTSNPNLYWYRQAAGRGLQLLFYSVGIGQISSEVPQNLSASRPQDRQFILSSKKLLLSDSGFYLCAWSPGTGPEQYFGPGTRLTVT.

This chain joins TRBV4-1 and TRBJ1-1; 8 bases fit TRBD1. Germline CDR1 is MGHRA and CDR2 is YSYEKL. V was clipped by 3 bases and J by 4 bases; unmatched bases: 4. This CDR3 is 14 amino acids long. The CDR3 DNA sequence: TGCGCCAGCAGCCAGGACAGGGTGACCACTGAAGCTTTCTTT. Protein: CASSQDRVTTEAFF.

This clone was observed a few times. In the same sample, other DNA sequences code for this CDR3. The V and J genes are TRBV27 and TRBJ1-1, with D perhaps matching TRBD1 (5 bases). This CDR3 is built from 14 residues. The V gene's germline CDR1 is MNHEY and CDR2 SMNVEV (reference sequence). Trimming took off 5 bases at V and 0 bases at J, with 10 bases between the two ends. DNA for the CDR3: TGTGCCAGCAGTCCCGGGACGGTGAACACTGAAGCTTTCTTT. Translating it yields CASSPGTVNTEAFF.

The chain has TRBV7-8 and TRBJ1-5; D might be TRBD1 (6 bases). V lost 2 bases to trimming and J lost 1 base, with 15 bases between them. The germline gives CDR1 SGHVS, CDR2 FQNEAQ. The CDR3 is 17 amino acids. The CDR3 protein is CASSLFYGQGSNQPQHF. CDR3 sequence (DNA): TGTGCCAGCAGCTTATTTTACGGTCAGGGGAGCAATCAGCCCCAGCATTTT. The whole variable domain, remainder taken from reference TRBV7-8 and TRBJ1-5, is GAGVSQSPRYKVAKRGQDVALRCDPISGHVSLFWYQQALGQGPEFLTYFQNEAQLDKSGLPSDRFFAERPEGSVSTLKIQRTQQEDSAVYLCASSLFYGQGSNQPQHFGDGTRLSIL.

The chain combines TRBV5-4 with TRBJ2-1; weak D call: TRBD1 (5 bases). CDR1 and CDR2 from the germline V gene are SGHNT and YYREEE (reference sequence). V was clipped by 1 base and J by 5 bases, with 13 bases between them. The CDR3 is 15 amino acids. CDR3: CASSLSETGNNEQFF. CDR3 bases: TGTGCCAGCAGCTTGAGCGAAACAGGAAACAATGAGCAGTTCTTC.

The chain employs TRBV10-3 and TRBJ1-1; D is possibly TRBD1 (5 bases). Germline lookup yields CDR1 ENHRY and CDR2 SYGVKD. Between the trimmed V and J ends, which lost 11 bases and 5 bases, there was a span of 21 bases. This CDR3 spans 14 amino acids. This CDR3 is CASVRGDWVTEAFF. The CDR3 DNA is TGTGCCTCGGTGAGGGGTGATTGGGTAACTGAAGCTTTCTTT.

The chain combines TRBV19 with TRBJ2-7; D tentatively reads TRBD1 or TRBD2 (5 bases each). The V end was cut by 4 bases, the J end by 0 bases, with 7 bases between. This CDR3 comprises 13 residues. Germline V gene lookup returns CDR1 LNHDA and CDR2 SQIVND (reference sequence). CDR3 in DNA: TGTGCCAGTAGTAGGGACCACTCCTACGAGCAGTACTTC. As protein: CASSRDHSYEQYF.

Here the CDR3 reads CASSPPGRLTGDEQFF. The DNA for the CDR3 is TGTGCCAGCAGCCCCCCCGGTCGACTAACGGGGGATGAGCAGTTCTTC. The chain recombines TRBV7-9 with TRBJ2-1; weak D call: TRBD2 (6 bases). V gave up 5 bases and J gave up 8 bases, with 22 bases separating them. The CDR3 is 16 amino acids. The germline gives CDR1 SEHNR, CDR2 FQNEAQ (reference sequence).

The chain has TRBV6-1 and TRBJ1-1, with unresolved D. Germline CDR1 MNHNS, CDR2 SASEGT. Between the trimmed V and J ends, which lost 3 bases and 10 bases, there was a span of 12 bases. The CDR3 runs to 12 residues. CDR3 bases: TGTGCCAGCAGTGAGGCGGGTCCTGGAGCTTTCTTT. Residues: CASSEAGPGAFF.

This chain uses TRBV7-8 with TRBJ2-7; tentative D call: TRBD1 (6 bases). The CDR3 covers 14 residues. From germline, CDR1 is SGHVS and CDR2 FQNEAQ. Trimming stripped 0 bases from V and 6 bases from J, with 12 bases between. The CDR3 sequence: CASSLAFIGGEQYF. The CDR3 bases are TGTGCCAGCAGCTTAGCCTTTATAGGGGGCGAGCAGTACTTC.

The rearrangement uses TRBV6-1 and TRBJ2-7; TRBD2 might be the D (5 bases). This CDR3 comprises 15 residues. Germline assignment: CDR1 MNHNS and CDR2 SASEGT. Trimming took off 1 base at V and 3 bases at J, with 13 bases between the two ends. DNA for the CDR3: TGTGCCAGCAGTGAAGACCCGGGGTTAAGCTACGAGCAGTACTTC. Translation: CASSEDPGLSYEQYF.

V is TRBV5-6 and J is TRBJ2-7, with 10 bases lining up with TRBD1. Germline assignment: CDR1 SGHDT and CDR2 YYEEEE. The CDR3 covers 14 residues. Trimming took 3 bases from V and 3 from J; bases not matched to a gene: 3. The CDR3 DNA reads TGTGCCAGCAGCTGGGACAGGGGTATCTACGAGCAGTACTTC. It translates to CASSWDRGIYEQYF.

For this clone: This same CDR3 is encoded by further DNA sequences in the sample. The chain recombines TRBV7-9 with TRBJ2-7; D is uncertain. The CDR3 consists of 13 residues. The V and J ends lost 0 bases and 4 bases respectively, with 7 bases between them. CDR1 SEHNR and CDR2 FQNEAQ come from the germline V gene (reference sequence). The DNA of the CDR3 is TGTGCCAGCAGCTTAGCCGTGGGATACGAGCAGTACTTC. It encodes CASSLAVGYEQYF.

The gene calls are TRBV5-1 and TRBJ2-4, with TRBD1 identical over 8 bases. There are 17 residues in the CDR3. V gave up 4 bases and J gave up 9 bases; unmatched junction bases: 18. Germline V gene data show CDR1 as SGHRS and CDR2 as YFSETQ. The CDR3 bases are TGCGCCAGCAGCCCCGCCGGGACAGGCACGACTGGGGGCATTCAGTACTTC. Residues: CASSPAGTGTTGGIQYF.

The V and J genes are TRBV19 and TRBJ1-1, with 7 positions matching TRBD1. The CDR3 spans 15 residues. V lost 5 bases and J lost 0; bases outside the gene matches: 6. Germline CDR1 is LNHDA and CDR2 is SQIVND (reference sequence). CDR3 sequence (DNA): TGTGCCAGTAGTGAGATACAGGGGTTGAACACTGAAGCTTTCTTT. Its protein is CASSEIQGLNTEAFF.

This chain links TRBV27 with TRBJ2-6, with 8 bases that match TRBD1. Germline V gene data show CDR1 as MNHEY and CDR2 as SMNVEV (reference sequence). The CDR3 loop spans 17 amino acids. The J segment lost 0 bases and the V segment lost 3 bases, leaving 4 bases of the junction unmatched. The CDR3 here is CASSLWDRPSGANVLTF. The CDR3 nucleotides read TGTGCCAGCAGTTTGTGGGACAGGCCCTCTGGGGCCAACGTCCTGACTTTC.

The V and J genes are TRBV13 and TRBJ1-2; D is uncertain. CDR3 size: 13 residues. Between the trimmed V and J ends, which lost 0 bases and 3 bases, there was a span of 5 bases. Germline CDR1 PRHDT, CDR2 FYEKMQ (reference sequence). The CDR3 sequence is CASSLGFDYGYTF. CDR3 sequence (DNA): TGTGCCAGCAGCTTAGGTTTTGACTATGGCTACACCTTC.

The rearrangement uses TRBV6-1 and TRBJ2-1; D might be TRBD1 or TRBD2, each matching 5 bases. The CDR3 has 16 residues. Germline CDR1 reads MNHNS; CDR2 reads SASEGT. The V and J ends lost 2 bases and 4 bases respectively, with 15 bases between them. CDR3 sequence: CASSELLGEHYNEQFF. The CDR3 DNA reads as TGTGCCAGCAGTGAACTCCTGGGGGAGCATTACAATGAGCAGTTCTTC.

This chain joins TRBV11-2 and TRBJ1-1, with a possible D match to TRBD1 (5 bases). There are 17 residues in the CDR3. Germline V gene sequence: CDR1 SGHAT, CDR2 FQNNGV. Trimming removed 3 bases from V and 3 bases from J, with 20 bases in between. CDR3 region: CASSFFGGGELDTEAFF. CDR3 nucleotide sequence: TGTGCCAGCAGCTTTTTTGGTGGAGGGGAATTGGACACTGAAGCTTTCTTT.

The J gene is TRBJ2-7, the V gene TRBV5-1; 9 bases map to TRBD1. J lost 0 bases, V lost 3 bases, and 4 bases had no gene match. Germline V gives CDR1 SGHRS, CDR2 YFSETQ. This CDR3 is 15 amino acids long. The CDR3 reads CASSWGTGNSYEQYF. In nucleotides, the CDR3 is TGCGCCAGCAGCTGGGGGACAGGGAACTCCTACGAGCAGTACTTC. The variable domain in full, with the rest retrieved from reference TRBV5-1 and TRBJ2-7, is KAGVTQTPRYLIKTRGQQVTLSCSPISGHRSVSWYQQTPGQGLQFLFEYFSETQRNKGNFPGRFSGRQFSNSRSEMNVSTLELGDSALYLCASSWGTGNSYEQYFGPGTRLTVT.

As concerns this clone: At the DNA level, this CDR3 is encoded by other sequences in the same sample as well. This chain connects TRBV7-9 to TRBJ2-7, with 10 nucleotides matching TRBD1. The J segment lost 4 bases and the V segment lost 5 bases, leaving 5 bases of the junction unmatched. CDR1 SEHNR and CDR2 FQNEAQ come from the germline V gene (reference sequence). The CDR3 runs to 14 residues. The CDR3 DNA follows: TGTGCCAGCAGCCGACAGGGGGCGGGGTACGAGCAGTACTTC. It codes for CASSRQGAGYEQYF.

The gene calls are TRBV5-4 and TRBJ1-6; D call uncertain. The CDR3 sequence is 15 residues long. Trimming pared 0 bases from V and 7 bases from J, leaving 11 bases between. In germline, CDR1 is SGHNT, CDR2 YYREEE (reference sequence). This CDR3 reads CASSLARFENSPLHF. For the CDR3, the DNA is TGTGCCAGCAGCTTGGCTAGGTTTGAGAATTCACCCCTCCACTTT. Variable domain in full (rest from reference TRBV5-4 and TRBJ1-6): ETGVTQSPTHLIKTRGQQVTLRCSSQSGHNTVSWYQQALGQGPQFIFQYYREEENGRGNFPPRFSGLQFPNYSSELNVNALELDDSALYLCASSLARFENSPLHFGNGTRLTVT.

This chain links TRBV7-6 with TRBJ2-7, with TRBD2 as a possible D gene (6 bases). V lost 5 bases and J lost 0, with 11 bases in between. The V gene's germline CDR1 is SGHVS and CDR2 FNYEAQ. This CDR3 is built from 14 residues. CDR3 in amino acids: CASSPGDGSYEQYF. CDR3 DNA sequence: TGTGCCAGCAGCCCGGGGGACGGCTCCTACGAGCAGTACTTC.

CDR3 protein: CASSPTGYNEQFF. The DNA of the CDR3 is TGTGCCAGCAGCCCGACAGGGTACAATGAGCAGTTCTTC. The genes are TRBV5-4 and TRBJ2-1, with 7 nucleotides matching TRBD1. The CDR3 spans 13 residues. J lost 4 bases, V lost 4 bases, and 2 bases had no gene match. Germline CDR1 reads SGHNT; CDR2 reads YYREEE (reference sequence).

The DNA for the CDR3 is TGTGCCAGCAGCTTAGGGGACCTCACCGGGGAGCTGTTTTTT. Protein product: CASSLGDLTGELFF. The chain links TRBV5-4 to TRBJ2-2; D may correspond to TRBD1 or TRBD2 (5 bases each). The V gene lost 2 bases and the J gene lost 4 bases, with 9 bases spanning the gap. The germline V gene has CDR1 SGHNT and CDR2 YYREEE (reference sequence). This CDR3 contains 14 residues.